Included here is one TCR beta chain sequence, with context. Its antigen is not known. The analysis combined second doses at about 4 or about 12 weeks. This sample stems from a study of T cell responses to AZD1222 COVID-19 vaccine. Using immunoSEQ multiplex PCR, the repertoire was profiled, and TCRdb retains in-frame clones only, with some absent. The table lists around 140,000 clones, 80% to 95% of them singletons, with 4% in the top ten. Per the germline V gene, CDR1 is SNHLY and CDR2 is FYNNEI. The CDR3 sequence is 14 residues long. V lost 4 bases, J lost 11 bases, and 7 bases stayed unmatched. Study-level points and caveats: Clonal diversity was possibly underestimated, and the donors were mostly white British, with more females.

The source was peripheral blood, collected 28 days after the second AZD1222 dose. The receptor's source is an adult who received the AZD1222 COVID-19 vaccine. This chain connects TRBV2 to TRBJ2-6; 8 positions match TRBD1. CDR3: CASSAGTGKHVLTF. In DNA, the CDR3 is TGTGCCAGCAGTGCCGGGACAGGCAAACACGTCCTGACTTTC. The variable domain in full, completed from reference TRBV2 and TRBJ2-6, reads EPEVTQTPSHQVTQMGQEVILRCVPISNHLYFYWYRQILGQKVEFLVSFYNNEISEKSEIFDDQFSVERPDGSNFTLKIRSTKLEDSAMYFCASSAGTGKHVLTFGAGSRLTVL.